This T cell receptor beta chain is from a study of cytomegalovirus exposure and HLA in healthy donors. Overall study results and limits: Within the 120 or so validation repertoires, first-cohort TCR clusters tended to co-occur, according to a later analysis. Reports showed the classifier diagnosing cytomegalovirus status with high specificity and sensitivity.

The length of the CDR3 is 16 residues. Trimming cost V 2 bases and J 3 bases; bases outside gene matches: 7. Germline lookup yields CDR1 SGHVS and CDR2 FQNEAQ. Separation from the roughly 670-subject first cohort characterized the approximately 120-subject validation cohort, to which the donors belonged. As for this clone: Its specificity is unknown.

Sequencing was performed with immunoSEQ multiplex PCR; in TCRdb, only in-frame clones are kept and a portion is missing. This table holds 130,000 to 150,000 clones, roughly nine tenths found once. The sequence was obtained from a woman aged 18-29 years in good health and CMV-seropositive. Material: PBMCs. The chain combines TRBV7-8 with TRBJ2-7, with TRBD2 matching over 10 bases. CDR3 sequence: CASSLKWASGGYEQYF. The CDR3 DNA reads as TGTGCCAGCAGCTTAAAGTGGGCTAGCGGGGGCTACGAGCAGTACTTC.